Listed below are T cell receptor beta chains from one sample, sequenced in a study of cytomegalovirus exposure and HLA in healthy donors. Some clones are missing from TCRdb's copy, which holds only in-frame ones; the method was immunoSEQ multiplex PCR. The sample includes about 210,000 clones, about 85% of them seen just once. Sequencing was carried out using PBMCs. These receptors came from a male donor in good health and CMV-seropositive. CDR3s include the opening cysteine and the closing phenylalanine or tryptophan. Fields, in order: V gene, clone size, D gene, J gene, CDR3 protein, CDR3 DNA. A D gene is named only where the DNA matches it firmly. The size of a clone is reported for some rows only, either as once, few or many, or as a class for expanded clones.

>TRBV28|.|.|TRBJ2-3
CASNSVLQATTDTQYF
TGTGCCAGCAATTCGGTGCTACAGGCAACCACAGATACGCAGTATTTT
>TRBV6-6|.|.|TRBJ2-1
CASSRTSLSSYNEQFF
TGTGCCAGCAGCCGTACTAGCTTGAGCTCCTACAATGAGCAGTTCTTC
>TRBV6-1|.|.|TRBJ1-1
CASKSGAGNTEAFF
TGTGCCAGCAAGTCAGGGGCCGGGAACACTGAAGCTTTCTTT
>TRBV30|.|TRBD1|TRBJ1-6
CAWRTGIVPLHF
TGTGCCTGGAGGACAGGGATAGTCCCCCTCCACTTT
>TRBV5-4|few|TRBD2|TRBJ2-1
CASSFPSGSNYNEQFF
TGTGCCAGCAGCTTTCCGAGCGGGAGTAATTACAATGAGCAGTTCTTC
>TRBV2|once|TRBD1|TRBJ1-4
CASLGTANEKLFF
TGTGCCAGTCTCGGGACAGCTAATGAAAAACTGTTTTTT
>TRBV4-2|.|TRBD2|TRBJ2-3
CASSHHTSGRAPDTQYF
TGTGCCAGCAGCCACCACACTAGCGGGAGGGCCCCAGATACGCAGTATTTT
>TRBV11-2|.|TRBD2|TRBJ2-7
CASSRGTTYEQYF
TGTGCCAGCAGCCGGGGGACTACCTACGAGCAGTACTTC
>TRBV19|once|TRBD1|TRBJ1-2
CASSPTWTGEGGYTF
TGTGCCAGTAGTCCGACCTGGACAGGGGAAGGTGGCTACACCTTC
>TRBV9|.|TRBD1|TRBJ2-7
CASSTRTGYEQYF
TGTGCCAGCAGCACCCGGACAGGGTACGAGCAGTACTTC
>TRBV6-1|.|.|TRBJ2-1
CASSEVSGVYNEQFF
TGTGCCAGCAGTGAAGTCTCCGGGGTCTACAATGAGCAGTTCTTC
>TRBV7-6|once|.|TRBJ2-7
CASSSYYEQYF
TGTGCCAGCAGCTCCTACTACGAGCAGTACTTC
>TRBV15|.|TRBD2|TRBJ2-3
CATNEASGSTDTQYF
TGTGCCACCAACGAGGCTAGCGGTAGCACAGATACGCAGTATTTT
>TRBV27|.|.|TRBJ1-2
CASSPPGGNPYYGYTF
TGTGCCAGCAGTCCCCCGGGGGGGAATCCCTACTATGGCTACACCTTC
>TRBV4-1|once|.|TRBJ2-3
CASSQLMLGQDTQYF
TGCGCCAGCAGCCAACTAATGTTGGGGCAAGATACGCAGTATTTT
>TRBV7-6|.|.|TRBJ1-1
CASSLLQGGRTEAFF
TGTGCCAGCAGCCTACTACAGGGAGGGAGGACTGAAGCTTTCTTT